This TCR beta chain was captured in a study of blood T cell repertoires in COVID-19. Authors' data handling: Estimation of nucleated cell counts was performed using reference gene primer amplification. Data came from immunoSEQ multiplex PCR; TCRdb stores just in-frame clones and leaves some out. The V and J calls and clone size were taken over from that table, and D and trimming were inferred from the DNA. The data contain more than 300,000 clones, 85% to 90% of them singletons. Participants' own reports of clinical history determined their cohort assignment. The origin of this receptor is a young woman who had recovered from COVID-19. The sample was PBMCs or T cells enriched from blood (not recorded which).

The CDR3 DNA reads TGTGCCAGCAGTCCCGACAGGGGTCCGAATCAGCCCCAGCATTTT. Protein product: CASSPDRGPNQPQHF. The rearrangement links TRBV2 to TRBJ1-5, with 8 positions matching TRBD1. V was pared by 5 bases and J by 4 bases, with 7 bases of the junction left unmatched. Germline assignment: CDR1 SNHLY and CDR2 FYNNEI. The CDR3 length is 15 residues.